The source of this T cell receptor beta chain is a study of blood T cell repertoires in COVID-19. For the study at large: Specimens from acute and convalescent COVID-19 originated in the United States, Italy and Spain.

Per the germline V gene, CDR1 is SGHTA and CDR2 is FQGNSA. CDR3 length: 16 amino acids. Trimming removed 1 base from V and 2 bases from J, with 9 bases in between. Some clones are missing from TCRdb's copy, which holds only in-frame ones; the method was immunoSEQ multiplex PCR. In the table there are approximately 150,000 clones, roughly 88% of which are singletons. Seattle patients were enrolled during active infection and followed longitudinally. Specimen: peripheral blood. This chain joins TRBV7-2 and TRBJ1-6; possible D gene TRBD1, 5 bases. The clonotype was recovered from a man aged 18 to 29 with COVID-19, enrolled during active disease. CDR3 DNA: TGTGCCAGCAGCTTAGTACGGGGGACCTATAATTCACCCCTCCACTTT. This sequence encodes CASSLVRGTYNSPLHF.